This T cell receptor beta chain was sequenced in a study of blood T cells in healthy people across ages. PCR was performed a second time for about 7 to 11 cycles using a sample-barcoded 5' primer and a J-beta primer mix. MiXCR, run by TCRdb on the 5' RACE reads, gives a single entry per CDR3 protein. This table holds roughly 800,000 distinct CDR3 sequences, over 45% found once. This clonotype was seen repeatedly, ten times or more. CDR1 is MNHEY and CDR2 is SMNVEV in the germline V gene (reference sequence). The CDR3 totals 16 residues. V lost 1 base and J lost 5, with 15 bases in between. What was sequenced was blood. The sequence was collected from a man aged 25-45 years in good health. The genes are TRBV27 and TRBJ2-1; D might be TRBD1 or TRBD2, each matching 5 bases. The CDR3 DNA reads TGTGCCAGCAGTTTATACCCTGGGGCGGGTAACAATGAGCAGTTCTTC. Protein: CASSLYPGAGNNEQFF.